Below, 26 T cell receptor beta chains from the same sample are listed, as sequenced in a study of blood T cells in healthy people across ages. A sample-barcoded 5' primer and a J-beta primer mix were used in a second PCR of about 7 to 12 cycles. TCRdb ran MiXCR on the 5' RACE reads and lists one entry per CDR3 protein. The data hold 1.5 million to 1.9 million distinct CDR3 sequences, with 42% observed a single time. Material for sequencing was blood. The receptors derive from a woman between 18 and 29 years old in good health.

This clonotype was detected a few times. The chain has TRBV12-3 or TRBV12-4 and TRBJ1-2, with D possibly TRBD1 on 6 matching bases. V lost 3 bases, J lost 8 bases, and 19 bases lay in between. This CDR3 has 15 residues. CDR3 nucleotide sequence: TGTGCCAGCAGTTTCCGCGCCAGGGGCAAGATCGGCTACACCTTC. Protein sequence: CASSFRARGKIGYTF.

CDR3 sequence: CASQGETNYGYTF. As DNA, the CDR3 is TGCGCCAGTCAGGGGGAAACTAACTATGGCTACACCTTC. The V and J genes are TRBV5-1 and TRBJ1-2; the match to TRBD1 covers 7 bases. Germline assignment: CDR1 SGHRS and CDR2 YFSETQ. The V and J ends lost 8 bases and 0 bases, in that order; junction bases with no gene match: 4. The CDR3 has 13 amino acids.

The rearrangement uses TRBV7-2 and TRBJ1-4; D perhaps matches TRBD1 (5 bases). Germline V gene data show CDR1 as SGHTA and CDR2 as FQGNSA. The CDR3 loop spans 13 amino acids. Trimming cost V 8 bases and J 3 bases, with 10 bases left between them. The CDR3 DNA is TGTGCCAGCTGCTGGGGACCTAATGAAAAACTGTTTTTT. Its protein is CASCWGPNEKLFF.

V gene TRBV15 combines with J gene TRBJ1-4; D uncertain. Looked up from germline, CDR1 is LNHNV and CDR2 is YYDKDF (reference sequence). V was clipped by 3 bases and J by 3 bases, with 8 bases between them. The CDR3 is 14 amino acids. As DNA, the CDR3 is TGTGCCACCAGCAGGGATTCTGCTAATGAAAAACTGTTTTTT. Translating gives CATSRDSANEKLFF.

The V gene is TRBV7-9, the J gene TRBJ1-5; 10 positions agree with TRBD1. The CDR3 sequence is 17 residues long. V lost 4 bases to trimming and J lost 6 bases; unmatched junction nucleotides: 12. Germline V lookup: CDR1 SEHNR, CDR2 FQNEAQ (reference sequence). The CDR3 coding sequence is TGTGCCAGCAGCTCAGGACAGGGGGGGTCTTTCGGTCAGCCCCAGCATTTT. It codes for CASSSGQGGSFGQPQHF.

This clonotype has at least ten counts. The chain has TRBV6-2 or TRBV6-3 and TRBJ2-1; 7 bases map to TRBD2. J lost 8 bases, V lost 6 bases, and 13 bases had no gene match. Germline lookup yields CDR1 MNHEY and CDR2 SVGEGT. CDR3 size: 15 residues. The CDR3 is CASRNSGTINDEQFF. In DNA form, the CDR3 reads TGTGCCAGCAGGAACTCCGGGACTATAAACGATGAGCAGTTCTTC.

This clonotype appeared once. CDR3 sequence reads: CSARDTGGNTIYF. CDR3 DNA: TGCAGTGCTAGAGACACAGGGGGAAACACCATATATTTT. The chain combines TRBV20-1 with TRBJ1-3, with D possibly matching TRBD1 (6 bases). With 0 bases removed from V and 4 bases from J, the gap between germline ends came to 7 bases. The CDR3 contains 13 residues. Germline V gives CDR1 DFQATT, CDR2 SNEGSKA (reference sequence).

In its sample, this clonotype was seen many times. This chain links TRBV5-1 with TRBJ2-3; TRBD2 matches 7 bases. V was pared by 4 bases and J by 0 bases, with 8 bases of the junction left unmatched. CDR3 length: 16 residues. Germline loops: CDR1 SGHRS, CDR2 YFSETQ. The CDR3 DNA reads as TGCGCCAGCAGCCCCGGGACTACAAAGAGCACAGATACGCAGTATTTT. Translation: CASSPGTTKSTDTQYF. Based on the CDR3 plus reference TRBV5-1 and TRBJ2-3, the full variable domain is KAGVTQTPRYLIKTRGQQVTLSCSPISGHRSVSWYQQTPGQGLQFLFEYFSETQRNKGNFPGRFSGRQFSNSRSEMNVSTLELGDSALYLCASSPGTTKSTDTQYFGPGTRLTVL.

In this sample, this clonotype turned up a few times. The gene calls are TRBV11-2 and TRBJ2-1, with 9 bases that match TRBD1. V dropped 4 bases and J dropped 5; count of bases not matched to a gene: 3. The germline V gene has CDR1 SGHAT and CDR2 FQNNGV. The CDR3 is 14 amino acids. CDR3 in amino acids: CASSSRDRDNEQFF. The CDR3 region has the DNA TGTGCCAGCAGCTCCCGGGACAGGGACAATGAGCAGTTCTTC.

This clonotype was seen only once. A junction boundary mismatches the germline segment, possibly from a read error. The genes are TRBV12-3 or TRBV12-4 and TRBJ1-2; no clear D. This CDR3 has 11 amino acids. CDR3 bases: TGTGCCGGCAGTTTATTGTCTAGCTACACCTTC. Its translation: CAGSLLSSYTF.

This clonotype was seen at least ten times. V is TRBV20-1 and J is TRBJ2-3; the match to TRBD2 covers 9 bases. Trimming removed 6 bases from V and 4 bases from J; junction bases left unmatched: 8. Germline CDR1 and CDR2: DFQATT and SNEGSKA (reference sequence). The CDR3 is made up of 14 amino acids. CDR3 sequence: CSAQTSGNSDTQYF. The CDR3 bases are TGCAGTGCCCAGACTAGCGGCAATTCAGATACGCAGTATTTT.

This clonotype occurred a few times. The chain recombines TRBV10-2 with TRBJ2-2; 15 bases fit TRBD2. With V trimmed by 4 bases and J by 10 bases, 7 bases remained unmatched. Germline V gene data show CDR1 as WSHSY and CDR2 as SAAADI. The CDR3 consists of 16 residues. The CDR3 sequence is CASSGTSGGARVELFF. CDR3 DNA sequence: TGCGCCAGCAGTGGGACTAGCGGGGGGGCAAGGGTGGAGCTGTTTTTT.

The chain has TRBV19 and TRBJ1-1, with unresolved D. The germline CDR1 and CDR2 sequences are LNHDA and SQIVND (reference sequence). Trimming pared 10 bases from V and 1 base from J, leaving 10 bases between. The CDR3 is made up of 12 amino acids. The CDR3 DNA is TGTGCCACTGGCGATCGGAACACTGAAGCTTTCTTT. Amino acids: CATGDRNTEAFF.

J is TRBJ1-5 and V is TRBV12-3 or TRBV12-4; 7 bases align to TRBD1. The CDR3 runs to 13 residues. The V segment lost 2 bases and the J segment 6 bases; nucleotides outside the gene matches: 1. The CDR3 reads CASSLRGLQPQHF. CDR3 sequence (DNA): TGTGCCAGCAGTTTAAGGGGGCTTCAGCCCCAGCATTTT.

The chain carries TRBV7-9 and TRBJ1-2, with D tentatively TRBD1 (5 bases). The CDR3 spans 16 residues. Trimming stripped 5 bases from V and 0 bases from J, with 16 bases between. Germline values: CDR1 SEHNR, CDR2 FQNEAQ (reference sequence). The CDR3 DNA reads as TGTGCCAGCAGCCCCTCTAGGGGAAATCCTAACTATGGCTACACCTTC. Translation: CASSPSRGNPNYGYTF. Full variable domain (missing parts from reference TRBV7-9 and TRBJ1-2): DTGVSQNPRHKITKRGQNVTFRCDPISEHNRLYWYRQTLGQGPEFLTYFQNEAQLEKSRLLSDRFSAERPKGSFSTLEIQRTEQGDSAMYLCASSPSRGNPNYGYTFGSGTRLTVV.

This chain joins TRBV5-1 and TRBJ1-1; the D gene is possibly TRBD1 (6 bases). V lost 0 bases and J lost 0, with 12 bases in between. The CDR3 is 16 residues long. Per the germline V gene, CDR1 is SGHRS and CDR2 is YFSETQ. The CDR3 nucleotides read TGCGCCAGCAGCTTGGCAGGGGTCAGCATGAACACTGAAGCTTTCTTT. Protein: CASSLAGVSMNTEAFF.

Of note for this clonotype: This CDR3 is missing its conserved last phenylalanine or tryptophan, likely due to a read error. The chain links TRBV20-1 to TRBJ2-5; 8 bases fit TRBD2. CDR1 DFQATT and CDR2 SNEGSKA come from the germline V gene (reference sequence). This CDR3 region has 15 residues. Trimming removed 4 bases from V and 5 bases from J; junction bases left unmatched: 12. This chain's CDR3 is CSAMTSAPRQETQYS. The CDR3 nucleotides read TGCAGTGCTATGACTAGCGCCCCCCGGCAGGAGACCCAGTACTCC.

The J gene is TRBJ2-3, the V gene TRBV7-2, with D possibly matching TRBD1 (6 bases). Germline CDR1 reads SGHTA; CDR2 reads FQGNSA. The CDR3 sequence is 19 residues long. Between the trimmed V and J ends, which lost 5 bases and 0 bases, there was a span of 24 bases. The CDR3 DNA reads TGTGCCAGCAGCGGCGAGACCGGGACAAGGACCCCTAGCACAGATACGCAGTATTTT. This codes for CASSGETGTRTPSTDTQYF.

The gene calls are TRBV12-5 and TRBJ2-1; the match to TRBD2 covers 14 bases. Germline V gene lookup returns CDR1 LGHNT and CDR2 FRNRAP. This CDR3 region has 15 residues. Trimming cost V 7 bases and J 9 bases; bases outside gene matches: 8. DNA for the CDR3: TGTGCTAGTGTTCCGCCCGGGACTAGCGGGGGTGAGCAGTTCTTC. This gives the protein CASVPPGTSGGEQFF.

The V call is TRBV7-9, the J call TRBJ2-5, with TRBD2 matching 10 bases. V shed 5 bases, J shed 5 bases, and the junction held 8 bases outside the gene matches. Germline CDR1 is SEHNR and CDR2 is FQNEAQ (reference sequence). The CDR3 runs 15 residues. CDR3 bases: TGTGCCAGCAGCCCTAGCGGGAGATCCGGGGAGACCCAGTACTTC. It translates to CASSPSGRSGETQYF.

The chain recombines TRBV4-3 with TRBJ2-2; D unresolved. CDR1 is LGHNA, CDR2 YSLEER, per germline. This CDR3 contains 15 residues. V lost 1 base and J lost 4, with 10 bases in between. CDR3 in amino acids: CASSQGWQTTGELFF. In DNA form, the CDR3 reads TGCGCCAGCAGCCAAGGGTGGCAGACCACCGGGGAGCTGTTTTTT.

This sequence joins TRBV20-1 and TRBJ1-4, with unresolved D. V was shortened by 1 base and J by 7 bases, with 13 bases between the two germline ends. The CDR3 sequence is 14 residues long. Germline V gene data show CDR1 as DFQATT and CDR2 as SNEGSKA (reference sequence). Here the CDR3 DNA reads TGCAGTGCTAGAGGGGGAGGGTGGGGTGAAAAACTGTTTTTT. Protein: CSARGGGWGEKLFF.

V and J are TRBV20-1 and TRBJ2-1, with TRBD1 as a possible D gene (6 bases). Near its end, the DNA agrees better with TRBJ2-7, so the J call may be wrong. In germline, CDR1 is DFQATT, CDR2 SNEGSKA (reference sequence). The length of the CDR3 is 14 residues. DNA of the CDR3: TGCAGTGCCCCGGACAGCCTAGCTCGGAATGAGCAGTACTTC. This gives the protein CSAPDSLARNEQYF.

The chain employs TRBV4-3 and TRBJ2-7, with 12 bases fitting TRBD2. Germline V lookup: CDR1 LGHNA, CDR2 YSLEER. Losses at the gene ends were 1 base for V and 0 bases for J; bases not matched to a gene: 7. The CDR3 is 18 amino acids. The CDR3 sequence: CASSQAGTSGWSSYEQYF. The DNA for the CDR3 is TGCGCCAGCAGCCAAGCCGGGACTAGCGGGTGGAGCTCCTACGAGCAGTACTTC.

As to this clonotype: A read error may account for a junction end that differs from germline. The chain couples TRBV29-1 to TRBJ1-2, with D unclear. The CDR3 runs 12 residues. Germline lookup yields CDR1 SQVTM and CDR2 ANQGSEA. Here the CDR3 DNA reads TGCAGCGTTGAAGCTTCCAACTATGGCTGCACCTTC. Residues: CSVEASNYGCTF.

This clonotype appeared a few times. The V and J genes are TRBV7-9 and TRBJ2-7; TRBD1 is a possible D gene (5 bases). Trimming stripped 0 bases from V and 0 bases from J, with 12 bases between. This CDR3 is 16 amino acids long. Germline lookup yields CDR1 SEHNR and CDR2 FQNEAQ (reference sequence). CDR3 in DNA: TGTGCCAGCAGCTTAGCCCTCTCAACAGGCTCCTACGAGCAGTACTTC. Translating gives CASSLALSTGSYEQYF.